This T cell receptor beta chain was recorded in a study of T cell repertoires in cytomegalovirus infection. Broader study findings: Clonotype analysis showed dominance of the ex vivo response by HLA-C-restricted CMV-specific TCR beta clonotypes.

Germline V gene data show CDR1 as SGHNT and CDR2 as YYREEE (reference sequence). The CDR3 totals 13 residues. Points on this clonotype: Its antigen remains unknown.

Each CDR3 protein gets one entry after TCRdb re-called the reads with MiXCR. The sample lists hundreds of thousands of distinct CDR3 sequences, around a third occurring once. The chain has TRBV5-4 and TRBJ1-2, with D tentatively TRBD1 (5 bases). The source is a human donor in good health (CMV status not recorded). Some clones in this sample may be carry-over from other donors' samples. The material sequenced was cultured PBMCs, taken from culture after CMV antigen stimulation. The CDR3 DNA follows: TGTGCGAGCGGGGACGGGACTGTGTATGGCTACACCTTC. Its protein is CASGDGTVYGYTF. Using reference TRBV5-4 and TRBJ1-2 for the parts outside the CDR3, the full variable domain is ETGVTQSPTHLIKTRGQQVTLRCSSQSGHNTVSWYQQALGQGPQFIFQYYREEENGRGNFPPRFSGLQFPNYSSELNVNALELDDSALYLCASGDGTVYGYTFGSGTRLTVV.